This T cell receptor beta chain was retrieved from a study of T-cell memory formation after mild COVID-19. TCRdb called the 5' RACE reads again in MiXCR, with one record for every CDR3 protein. The table records around 200,000 distinct CDR3 sequences, about 18% of them present only once. Trimming took 6 bases from V and 4 from J, leaving 21 bases between them. Germline-derived CDR1 and CDR2 are MNHEY and SVGAGI. The CDR3 covers 16 residues. The sample holds a few counts of this clonotype. The sample consisted of PBMCs or a T cell subset sorted from them (not recorded which). The V and J genes are TRBV6-5 and TRBJ1-2; unclear D gene. The sequence came from a man between 18 and 29 years old who had mild COVID-19 (a few samples of this study predate the infection). Cell type and time point are not known. Here the CDR3 reads CASSLSGSWEGYGYTF. DNA for the CDR3: TGTGCCAGCAGCCTCAGCGGGAGCTGGGAGGGCTATGGCTACACCTTC.